This T cell receptor (beta chain) was observed in a study of Ad26.COV2.S vaccination and SARS-CoV-2 variants. Treatment denoted: approximately 18 received Ad26.COV2.S at low or high dose, single or two shots; about 5 received placebo; per-sample allocation not given. Day 63 after the first vaccine or placebo injection was the time point for sampling. The sample holds one count of this clone. Repertoires were generated with immunoSEQ multiplex PCR, while TCRdb's copy carries only in-frame clones and drops some. The sample consists of about 350,000 clones, roughly 84% of them appearing once. The clonotype was recovered from a person between 18 and 65 years old who received the Ad26.COV2.S COVID-19 vaccine or a placebo. The sequencing here drew on peripheral blood, taken in a trial of Ad26.COV2.S vaccine versus placebo.

The CDR3 DNA reads as TGTGCCAGCAGCTTAGAGACGGGGCGGAAGGATAATGAAAAACTGTTTTTT. It yields the protein CASSLETGRKDNEKLFF. The chain has TRBV7-6 and TRBJ1-4; D perhaps matches TRBD1 (5 bases). V was shortened by 1 base and J by 4 bases, with 16 bases between the two germline ends. Germline-derived CDR1 and CDR2 are SGHVS and FNYEAQ. The length of the CDR3 is 17 residues.